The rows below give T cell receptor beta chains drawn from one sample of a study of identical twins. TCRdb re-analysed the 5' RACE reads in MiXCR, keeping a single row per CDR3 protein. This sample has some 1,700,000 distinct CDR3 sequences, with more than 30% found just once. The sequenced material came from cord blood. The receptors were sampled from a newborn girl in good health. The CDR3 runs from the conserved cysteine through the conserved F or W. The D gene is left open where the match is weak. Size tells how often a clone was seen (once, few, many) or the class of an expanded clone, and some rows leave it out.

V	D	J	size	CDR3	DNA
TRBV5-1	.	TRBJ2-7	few	CASSLARFLPYEQYF	TGCGCCAGCAGCTTGGCCCGGTTTCTCCCCTACGAGCAGTACTTC
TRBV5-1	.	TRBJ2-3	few	CASSFGGTLGTDTQYF	TGCGCCAGCAGCTTTGGCGGAACTTTAGGCACAGATACGCAGTATTTT
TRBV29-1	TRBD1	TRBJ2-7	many	CSVWDRPSYEQYF	TGCAGCGTATGGGACAGGCCTTCCTACGAGCAGTACTTC
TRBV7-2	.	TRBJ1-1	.	CAGSLVAGEAFF	TGTGCCGGCAGCTTAGTTGCAGGTGAAGCTTTCTTT
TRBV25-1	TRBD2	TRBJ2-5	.	CASSATSGRQETQYF	TGTGCCAGCAGTGCGACTAGCGGGAGACAAGAGACCCAGTACTTC
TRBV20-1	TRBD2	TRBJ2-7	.	CSASSGISSYEQYF	TGCAGTGCTTCTAGCGGGATTAGCTCCTACGAGCAGTACTTC
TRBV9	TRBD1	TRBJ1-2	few	CASSVGGQGSGGYTF	TGTGCCAGCAGCGTAGGGGGACAGGGAAGTGGTGGCTACACCTTC
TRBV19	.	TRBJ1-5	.	CASSITGQQPQHF	TGTGCCAGTAGTATAACAGGGCAGCAGCCCCAGCATTTT
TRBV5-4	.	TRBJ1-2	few	CASSFPESPYGYTF	TGTGCCAGCAGCTTCCCCGAATCCCCCTATGGCTACACCTTC
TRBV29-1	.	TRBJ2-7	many	CSVPSTVAYEQYF	TGCAGCGTTCCCTCTACCGTGGCGTACGAGCAGTACTTC
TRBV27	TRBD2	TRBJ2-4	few	CASSPGVAGGQTLKNIQYF	TGTGCCAGCAGTCCCGGGGTAGCGGGAGGGCAAACTCTCAAAAACATTCAGTACTTC
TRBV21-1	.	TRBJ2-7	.	CASSKPGAYYNEQYF	TGTGCCAGCAGCAAACCAGGGGCGTACTACAATGAGCAGTACTTC
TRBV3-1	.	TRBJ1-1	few	CASSQVGQGAFF	TGTGCCAGCAGCCAAGTGGGACAAGGAGCTTTCTTT
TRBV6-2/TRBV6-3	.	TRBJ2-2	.	CASRRFPGELFF	TGTGCCAGCAGGAGGTTCCCCGGGGAGCTGTTTTTT
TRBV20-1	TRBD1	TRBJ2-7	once	CSAKRGDRGYNEQYF	TGCAGTGCTAAGAGGGGGGACAGGGGGTACAATGAGCAGTACTTC
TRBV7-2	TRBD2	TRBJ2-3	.	CASSLVLAGGSTDTQYF	TGTGCCAGCAGCTTAGTACTAGCGGGGGGGAGCACAGATACGCAGTATTTT
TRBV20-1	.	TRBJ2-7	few	CSARDPQGLTYEQYF	TGCAGTGCTAGAGATCCCCAGGGACTCACCTACGAGCAGTACTTC
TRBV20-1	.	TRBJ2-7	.	CSARRGRNNEQYF	TGCAGTGCTAGGCGGGGCCGGAACAATGAGCAGTACTTC
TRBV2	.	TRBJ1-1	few	CASIGHPVVAFF	TGTGCCAGCATCGGACATCCGGTAGTAGCTTTCTTT
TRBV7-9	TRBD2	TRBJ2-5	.	CASSLKGFSGSFLHQETQYF	TGTGCCAGCAGCTTAAAGGGATTTAGCGGGAGCTTTCTGCACCAAGAGACCCAGTACTTC
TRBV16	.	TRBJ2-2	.	CASSLDPGGELFF	TGTGCCAGCAGCCTCGACCCTGGGGGGGAGCTGTTTTTT
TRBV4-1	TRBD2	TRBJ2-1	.	CASSQDPLVLAGGSYNEQFF	TGCGCCAGCAGCCAAGATCCCTTGGTCCTAGCGGGCGGGTCCTACAATGAGCAGTTCTTC
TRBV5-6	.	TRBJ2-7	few	CASSSRAADWGYEQYF	TGTGCCAGCAGCTCGAGGGCGGCCGATTGGGGTTACGAGCAGTACTTC
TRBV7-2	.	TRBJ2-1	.	CASSRRTPTYNEQFF	TGTGCCAGCAGCCGAAGGACTCCGACCTACAATGAGCAGTTCTTC
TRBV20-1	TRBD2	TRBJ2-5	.	CSARGGVDQETQYF	TGCAGTGCTAGGGGAGGGGTTGACCAAGAGACCCAGTACTTC
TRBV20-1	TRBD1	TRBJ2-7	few	CSARTDRVAYEQYF	TGCAGTGCTAGGACGGACAGGGTAGCCTACGAGCAGTACTTC
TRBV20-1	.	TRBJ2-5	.	CSAPSVRRRNQETQYF	TGCAGTGCCCCCTCGGTCCGGAGACGGAACCAAGAGACCCAGTACTTC
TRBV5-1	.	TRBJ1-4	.	CASSLASAVPNEKLFF	TGCGCCAGCAGCTTGGCCTCGGCAGTGCCTAATGAAAAACTGTTTTTT
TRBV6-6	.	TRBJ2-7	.	CASSYSVGDEQYF	TGTGCCAGCAGTTACTCGGTGGGGGACGAGCAGTACTTC
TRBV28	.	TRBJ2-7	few	CASSWGFGQPTYEQYF	TGTGCCAGCAGTTGGGGATTTGGACAGCCAACTTACGAGCAGTACTTC
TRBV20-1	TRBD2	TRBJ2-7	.	CSARFRLAASYEQYF	TGCAGTGCTCGATTCCGACTAGCGGCGTCCTACGAGCAGTACTTC
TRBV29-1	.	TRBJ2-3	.	CSVGASLADTQYF	TGCAGCGTTGGGGCATCCCTTGCAGATACGCAGTATTTT
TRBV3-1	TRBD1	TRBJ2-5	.	CASSLPGQGQETQYF	TGTGCCAGCAGCCTCCCGGGACAGGGACAAGAGACCCAGTACTTC
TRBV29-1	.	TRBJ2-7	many	CSAKAEDTYEQYF	TGCAGCGCTAAGGCCGAGGACACCTACGAGCAGTACTTC
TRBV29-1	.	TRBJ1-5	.	CSVPGTVPFQPQHF	TGCAGCGTTCCCGGGACGGTGCCGTTTCAGCCCCAGCATTTT
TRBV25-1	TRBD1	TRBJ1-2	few	CASSALQGGSNYGYTF	TGTGCCAGCAGTGCCCTACAGGGGGGGTCTAACTATGGCTACACCTTC
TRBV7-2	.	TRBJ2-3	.	CASSRTFTDTRYF	TGTGCCAGCAGTCGGACGTTCACAGATACGCGGTATTTT
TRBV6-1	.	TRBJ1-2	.	CASSGRKGDNYGYTF	TGTGCCAGCAGTGGACGGAAAGGAGACAACTATGGCTACACCTTC
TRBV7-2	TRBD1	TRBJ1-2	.	CASRLGQGAGYTF	TGTGCCAGCAGGCTTGGACAGGGAGCCGGCTACACCTTC
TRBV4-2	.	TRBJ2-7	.	CASSPTGQPFTYEQYF	TGTGCCAGCAGCCCTACCGGACAGCCCTTTACCTACGAGCAGTACTTC
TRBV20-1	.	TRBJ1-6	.	CSALGNRASYNSPLHF	TGCAGTGCTCTAGGGAACAGGGCATCCTATAATTCACCCCTCCACTTT
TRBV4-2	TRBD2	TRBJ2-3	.	CASSRSGGILSTDTQYF	TGTGCCAGCAGCCGGAGCGGGGGGATCCTTAGCACAGATACGCAGTATTTT
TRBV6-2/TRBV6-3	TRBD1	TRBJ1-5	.	CASSFGQGRSGQPQHF	TGTGCCAGCAGTTTCGGACAGGGTAGGTCAGGTCAGCCCCAGCATTTT
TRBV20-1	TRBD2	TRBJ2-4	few	CSARPLSGGSKNIQYF	TGCAGTGCTAGACCCCTGAGCGGGGGCTCCAAAAACATTCAGTACTTC
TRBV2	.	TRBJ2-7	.	CASSEIRPYEQYF	TGTGCCAGCAGTGAGATTCGGCCGTACGAGCAGTACTTC
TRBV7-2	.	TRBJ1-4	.	CASTSSEKLFF	TGTGCCAGCACTTCCTCTGAAAAACTGTTTTTT
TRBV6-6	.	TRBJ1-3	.	CASSYQGVGNTIYF	TGTGCCAGCAGTTACCAGGGAGTTGGAAACACCATATATTTT
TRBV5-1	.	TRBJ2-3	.	CASSLAHETLTDTQYF	TGCGCCAGCAGCTTGGCCCATGAGACCCTCACAGATACGCAGTATTTT
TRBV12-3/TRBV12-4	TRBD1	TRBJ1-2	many	CASSFPGGYGYTF	TGTGCCAGCAGTTTCCCAGGGGGCTATGGCTACACCTTC
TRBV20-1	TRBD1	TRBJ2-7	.	CSAATRTGALEQYF	TGCAGTGCCGCTACTAGGACAGGGGCCCTCGAGCAGTACTTC
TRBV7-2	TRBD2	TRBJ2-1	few	CASSPRLAASSYNEQFF	TGTGCCAGCAGCCCTCGGCTAGCGGCTAGCTCCTACAATGAGCAGTTCTTC
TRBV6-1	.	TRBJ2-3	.	CASRDSYRSTDTQYF	TGTGCCAGCAGGGACAGTTACCGTAGCACAGATACGCAGTATTTT
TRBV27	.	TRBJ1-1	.	CASSSLPRGLMNTEAFF	TGTGCCAGCAGTTCCCTCCCCCGGGGGCTCATGAACACTGAAGCTTTCTTT